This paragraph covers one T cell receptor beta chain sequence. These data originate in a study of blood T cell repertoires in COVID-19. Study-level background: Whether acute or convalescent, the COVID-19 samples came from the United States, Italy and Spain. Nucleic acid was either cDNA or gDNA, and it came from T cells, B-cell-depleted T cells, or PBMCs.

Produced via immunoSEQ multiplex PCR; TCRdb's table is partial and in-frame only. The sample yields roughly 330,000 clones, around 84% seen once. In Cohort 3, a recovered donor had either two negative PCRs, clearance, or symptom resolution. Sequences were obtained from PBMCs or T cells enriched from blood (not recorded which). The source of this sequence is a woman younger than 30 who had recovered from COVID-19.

The CDR3, as DNA: TGTGCCAGCAGCTTCTATGGCTCCTACAATGAGCAGTTCTTC. Translating gives CASSFYGSYNEQFF. This chain uses TRBV5-5 with TRBJ2-1; D unresolved. V gave up 2 bases and J gave up 0 bases, with 6 bases separating them. The CDR3 runs 14 residues. Germline assignment: CDR1 SGHKS and CDR2 YYEKEE (reference sequence). Using reference TRBV5-5 and TRBJ2-1 for the parts outside the CDR3, the full variable domain is DAGVTQSPTHLIKTRGQQVTLRCSPISGHKSVSWYQQVLGQGPQFIFQYYEKEERGRGNFPDRFSARQFPNYSSELNVNALLLGDSALYLCASSFYGSYNEQFFGPGTRLTVL.